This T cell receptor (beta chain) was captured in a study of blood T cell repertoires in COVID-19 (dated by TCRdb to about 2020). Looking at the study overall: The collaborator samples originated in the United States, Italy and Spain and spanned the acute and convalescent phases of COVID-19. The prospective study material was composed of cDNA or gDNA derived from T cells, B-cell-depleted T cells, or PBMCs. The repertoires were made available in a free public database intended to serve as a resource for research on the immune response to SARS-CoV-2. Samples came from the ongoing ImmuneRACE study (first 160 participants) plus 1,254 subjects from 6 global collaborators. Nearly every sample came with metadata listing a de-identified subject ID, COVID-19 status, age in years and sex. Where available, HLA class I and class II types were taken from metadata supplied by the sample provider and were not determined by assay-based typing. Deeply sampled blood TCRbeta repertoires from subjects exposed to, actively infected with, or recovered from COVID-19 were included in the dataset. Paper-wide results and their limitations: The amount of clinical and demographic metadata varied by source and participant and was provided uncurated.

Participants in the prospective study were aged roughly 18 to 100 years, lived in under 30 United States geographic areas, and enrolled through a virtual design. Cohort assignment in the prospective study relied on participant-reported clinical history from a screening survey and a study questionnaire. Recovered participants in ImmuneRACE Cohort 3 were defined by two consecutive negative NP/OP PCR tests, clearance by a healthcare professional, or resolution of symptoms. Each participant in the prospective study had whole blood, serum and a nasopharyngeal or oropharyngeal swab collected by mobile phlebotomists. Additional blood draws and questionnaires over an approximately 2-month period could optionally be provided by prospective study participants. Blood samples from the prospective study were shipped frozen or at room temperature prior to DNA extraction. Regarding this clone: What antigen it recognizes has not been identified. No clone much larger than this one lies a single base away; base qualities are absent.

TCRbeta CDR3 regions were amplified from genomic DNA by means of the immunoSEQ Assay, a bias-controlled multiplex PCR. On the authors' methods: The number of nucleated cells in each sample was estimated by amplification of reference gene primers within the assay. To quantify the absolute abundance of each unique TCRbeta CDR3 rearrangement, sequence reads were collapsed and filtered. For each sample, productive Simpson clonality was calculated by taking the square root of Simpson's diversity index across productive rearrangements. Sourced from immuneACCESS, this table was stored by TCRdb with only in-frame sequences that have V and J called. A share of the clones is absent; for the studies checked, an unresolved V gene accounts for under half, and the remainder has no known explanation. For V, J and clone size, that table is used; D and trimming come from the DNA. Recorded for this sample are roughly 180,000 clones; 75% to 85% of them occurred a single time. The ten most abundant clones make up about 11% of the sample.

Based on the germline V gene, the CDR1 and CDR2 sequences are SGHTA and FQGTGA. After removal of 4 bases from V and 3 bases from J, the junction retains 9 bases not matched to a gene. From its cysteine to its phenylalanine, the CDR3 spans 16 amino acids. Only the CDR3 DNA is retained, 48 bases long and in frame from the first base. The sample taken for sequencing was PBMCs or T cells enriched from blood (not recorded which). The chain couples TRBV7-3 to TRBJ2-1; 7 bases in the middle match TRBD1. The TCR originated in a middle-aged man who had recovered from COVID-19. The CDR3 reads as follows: CASSSKGDRDYNEQFF. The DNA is TGTGCCAGCAGCTCCAAGGGTGACAGGGACTACAATGAGCAGTTCTTC. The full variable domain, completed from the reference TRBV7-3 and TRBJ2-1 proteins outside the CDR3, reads GAGVSQTPSNKVTEKGKYVELRCDPISGHTALYWYRQSLGQGPEFLIYFQGTGAADDSGLPNDRFFAVRPEGSVSTLKIQRTERGDSAVYLCASSSKGDRDYNEQFFGPGTRLTVL.